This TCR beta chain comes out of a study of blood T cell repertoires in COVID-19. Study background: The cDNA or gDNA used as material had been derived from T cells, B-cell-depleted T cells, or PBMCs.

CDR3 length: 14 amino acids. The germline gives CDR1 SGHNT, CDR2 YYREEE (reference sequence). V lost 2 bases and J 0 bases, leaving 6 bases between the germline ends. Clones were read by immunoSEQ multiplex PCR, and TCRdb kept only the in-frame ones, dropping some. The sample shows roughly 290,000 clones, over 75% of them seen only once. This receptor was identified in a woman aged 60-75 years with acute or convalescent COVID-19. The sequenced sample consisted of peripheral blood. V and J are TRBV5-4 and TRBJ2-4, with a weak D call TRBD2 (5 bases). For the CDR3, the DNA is TGTGCCAGCAGCTTAGGACTAGCCAAAAACATTCAGTACTTC. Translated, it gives CASSLGLAKNIQYF. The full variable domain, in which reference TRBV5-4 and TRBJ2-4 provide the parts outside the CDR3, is ETGVTQSPTHLIKTRGQQVTLRCSSQSGHNTVSWYQQALGQGPQFIFQYYREEENGRGNFPPRFSGLQFPNYSSELNVNALELDDSALYLCASSLGLAKNIQYFGAGTRLSVL.